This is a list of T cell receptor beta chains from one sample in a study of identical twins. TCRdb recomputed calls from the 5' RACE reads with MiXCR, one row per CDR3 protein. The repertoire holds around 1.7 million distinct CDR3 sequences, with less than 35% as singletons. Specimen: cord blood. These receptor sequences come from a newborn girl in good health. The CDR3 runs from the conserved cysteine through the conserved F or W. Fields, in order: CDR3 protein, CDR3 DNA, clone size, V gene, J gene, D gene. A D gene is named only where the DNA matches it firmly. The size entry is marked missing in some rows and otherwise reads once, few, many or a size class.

CDR3: CASSLTSGTQETQYF; DNA: TGTGCCAGCAGCTTGACTAGCGGGACCCAAGAGACCCAGTACTTC; size: few; V: TRBV3-1; J: TRBJ2-5; D: TRBD2
CDR3: CASSPSGMTGELFF; DNA: TGTGCCAGCAGCCCATCTGGAATGACCGGGGAGCTGTTTTTT; size: few; V: TRBV28; J: TRBJ2-2; D: NA
CDR3: CASSNGQGARSPLHF; DNA: TGTGCCAGCAGCAACGGACAGGGGGCTCGGTCACCCCTCCACTTT; size: NA; V: TRBV9; J: TRBJ1-6; D: TRBD1
CDR3: CASSFGQTSAETQYF; DNA: TGCGCCAGCAGCTTCGGACAGACCTCGGCGGAGACCCAGTACTTC; size: few; V: TRBV5-1; J: TRBJ2-5; D: NA
CDR3: CASSFRDGSYEQYF; DNA: TGTGCCAGCAGCTTCCGGGACGGCTCCTACGAGCAGTACTTC; size: many; V: TRBV7-2; J: TRBJ2-7; D: NA
CDR3: CSAAGRGSYNEQFF; DNA: TGCAGTGCTGCCGGACGGGGCTCCTACAATGAGCAGTTCTTC; size: NA; V: TRBV20-1; J: TRBJ2-1; D: NA
CDR3: CASSLAGTGTIDTQYF; DNA: TGTGCCAGCAGCTTAGCCGGGACAGGGACCATAGATACGCAGTATTTT; size: NA; V: TRBV7-2; J: TRBJ2-3; D: TRBD1
CDR3: CASRGRVPYGYTF; DNA: TGTGCCAGCAGAGGCCGGGTCCCATATGGCTACACCTTC; size: few; V: TRBV7-9; J: TRBJ1-2; D: NA
CDR3: CASSRGTSGSYDEQFF; DNA: TGTGCCAGCAGCCGGGGGACTAGCGGCTCCTACGATGAGCAGTTCTTC; size: NA; V: TRBV5-6; J: TRBJ2-1; D: TRBD2
CDR3: CASSLGSGGNTEAFF; DNA: TGTGCCAGCAGCTTAGGTTCGGGTGGGAACACTGAAGCTTTCTTT; size: few; V: TRBV7-6; J: TRBJ1-1; D: NA
CDR3: CASSPTRTGADTQYF; DNA: TGTGCCAGCAGCCCCACTCGGACAGGGGCAGATACGCAGTATTTT; size: few; V: TRBV16; J: TRBJ2-3; D: TRBD1
CDR3: CASSHPRGEQFF; DNA: TGTGCCAGCTCCCACCCCCGAGGTGAGCAGTTCTTC; size: many; V: TRBV27; J: TRBJ2-1; D: NA
CDR3: CASSSYRGRGYTF; DNA: TGTGCCAGCAGTTCCTACAGGGGGCGAGGCTACACCTTC; size: NA; V: TRBV27; J: TRBJ1-2; D: TRBD1
CDR3: CASRVGLAGYNEQFF; DNA: TGTGCCAGCAGGGTGGGACTAGCGGGCTACAATGAGCAGTTCTTC; size: once; V: TRBV28; J: TRBJ2-1; D: TRBD2
CDR3: CASSLGGLAGLREQYF; DNA: TGTGCCAGCAGTCTGGGGGGACTAGCGGGACTACGGGAGCAGTACTTC; size: NA; V: TRBV7-2; J: TRBJ2-7; D: TRBD2
CDR3: CASSLRPTSGYSSYNEQFF; DNA: TGTGCCAGCAGCTTACGCCCGACTAGCGGGTATAGCTCCTACAATGAGCAGTTCTTC; size: NA; V: TRBV7-2; J: TRBJ2-1; D: TRBD2
CDR3: CASSPLDRGPSYEQYF; DNA: TGTGCCAGCAGCCCCTTGGACAGGGGGCCCTCCTACGAGCAGTACTTC; size: NA; V: TRBV14; J: TRBJ2-7; D: TRBD1
CDR3: CSASILPGLPAKNIQYF; DNA: TGCAGTGCTAGTATCCTCCCGGGGCTGCCAGCCAAAAACATTCAGTACTTC; size: NA; V: TRBV20-1; J: TRBJ2-4; D: NA
CDR3: CATSRDRSRGLGSPSYEQYF; DNA: TGTGCCACCAGCAGAGACCGGTCTCGGGGCCTAGGGTCTCCCTCCTACGAGCAGTACTTC; size: NA; V: TRBV15; J: TRBJ2-7; D: NA
CDR3: CASSLGGTEDEKLFF; DNA: TGTGCCAGCAGCTTGGGTGGGACAGAGGATGAAAAACTGTTTTTT; size: few; V: TRBV5-4; J: TRBJ1-4; D: TRBD1
CDR3: CASSPRWVSTDTQYF; DNA: TGTGCCAGCAGTCCACGTTGGGTCAGCACAGATACGCAGTATTTT; size: NA; V: TRBV28; J: TRBJ2-3; D: NA
CDR3: CASSPGRTGETQYF; DNA: TGTGCCAGCTCACCAGGCAGAACGGGGGAGACCCAGTACTTC; size: NA; V: TRBV18; J: TRBJ2-5; D: NA
CDR3: CASRRTSMSSYERYF; DNA: TGTGCCAGCAGGCGAACTAGTATGAGCTCCTACGAGCGGTACTTC; size: NA; V: TRBV12-3/TRBV12-4; J: TRBJ2-7; D: NA
CDR3: CAIGGGGSTYNEQFF; DNA: TGTGCCATCGGCGGTGGCGGGAGTACCTACAATGAGCAGTTCTTC; size: NA; V: TRBV10-3; J: TRBJ2-1; D: TRBD2
CDR3: CASSSDLIMKETQYF; DNA: TGTGCCAGCAGTTCGGATCTAATTATGAAAGAGACCCAGTACTTC; size: few; V: TRBV27; J: TRBJ2-5; D: NA
CDR3: CASSARDRAYYEQYF; DNA: TGTGCCAGCAGTGCCCGGGACAGGGCCTACTACGAGCAGTACTTC; size: few; V: TRBV28; J: TRBJ2-7; D: TRBD1
CDR3: CASSEDRDTMGYEQYF; DNA: TGTGCCAGCAGTGAAGATCGGGACACCATGGGCTACGAGCAGTACTTC; size: NA; V: TRBV2; J: TRBJ2-7; D: NA
CDR3: CASSPWETSYEQYF; DNA: TGTGCCAGCTCACCATGGGAAACTAGTTACGAGCAGTACTTC; size: few; V: TRBV18; J: TRBJ2-7; D: NA
CDR3: CSARIPLQGTSGNQYF; DNA: TGCAGTGCTAGAATCCCCCTCCAAGGGACTAGCGGGAATCAGTACTTC; size: few; V: TRBV20-1; J: TRBJ2-4; D: TRBD2
CDR3: CSANMRYEQYF; DNA: TGCAGTGCTAACATGAGGTACGAGCAGTACTTC; size: few; V: TRBV20-1; J: TRBJ2-7; D: NA
CDR3: CSVVNLGYIQYF; DNA: TGCAGCGTTGTGAATCTTGGATACATTCAGTACTTC; size: many; V: TRBV29-1; J: TRBJ2-4; D: NA
CDR3: CASSLRTGNDEQYF; DNA: TGTGCCAGCAGCCTTCGGACAGGGAACGACGAGCAGTACTTC; size: NA; V: TRBV4-2; J: TRBJ2-7; D: TRBD1
CDR3: CASSQYRETGYTF; DNA: TGTGCCAGCAGCCAATACAGGGAGACTGGCTACACCTTC; size: NA; V: TRBV3-1; J: TRBJ1-2; D: NA